This T cell receptor beta chain was captured in a study of blood T cell repertoires in COVID-19. In germline, CDR1 is SGHDT, CDR2 YYEEEE. The CDR3 is 16 residues long. V dropped 0 bases and J dropped 3 bases, with 15 bases sitting between them. Donors of Cohort 3 who recovered were those that had two negative PCRs, clearance, or symptom resolution. Assay: immunoSEQ multiplex PCR; the TCRdb copy retains only in-frame clones and omits some. The repertoire holds hundreds of thousands of clones, with 70% to 90% as singletons. This clone was counted a few times. The chain employs TRBV5-6 and TRBJ1-1; no reliable D call. What was sequenced was PBMCs or T cells enriched from blood (not recorded which). The receptor comes from a man aged 25-40 years who had recovered from COVID-19. The DNA of the CDR3 is TGTGCCAGCAGCTTGGGGAGGGTTTTATCGTACACTGAAGCTTTCTTT. It translates to CASSLGRVLSYTEAFF.